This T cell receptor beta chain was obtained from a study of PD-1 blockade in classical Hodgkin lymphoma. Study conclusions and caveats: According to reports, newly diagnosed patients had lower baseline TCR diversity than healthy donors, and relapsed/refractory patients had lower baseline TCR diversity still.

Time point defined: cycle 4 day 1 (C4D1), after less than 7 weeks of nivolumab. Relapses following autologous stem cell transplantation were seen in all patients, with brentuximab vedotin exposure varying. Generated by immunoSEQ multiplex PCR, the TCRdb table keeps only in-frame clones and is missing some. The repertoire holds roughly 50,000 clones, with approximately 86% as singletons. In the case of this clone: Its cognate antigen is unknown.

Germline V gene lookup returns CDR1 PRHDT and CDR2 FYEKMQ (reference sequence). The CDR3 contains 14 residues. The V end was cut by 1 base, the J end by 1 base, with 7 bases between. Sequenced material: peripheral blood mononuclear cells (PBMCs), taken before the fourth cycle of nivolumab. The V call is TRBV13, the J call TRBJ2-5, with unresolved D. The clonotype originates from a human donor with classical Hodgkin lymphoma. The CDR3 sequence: CASSLVGGQETQYF. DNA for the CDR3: TGTGCCAGCAGCTTAGTAGGCGGCCAAGAGACCCAGTACTTC. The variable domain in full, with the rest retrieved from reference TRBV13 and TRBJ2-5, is AAGVIQSPRHLIKEKRETATLKCYPIPRHDTVYWYQQGPGQDPQFLISFYEKMQSDKGSIPDRFSAQQFSDYHSELNMSSLELGDSALYFCASSLVGGQETQYFGPGTRLLVL.